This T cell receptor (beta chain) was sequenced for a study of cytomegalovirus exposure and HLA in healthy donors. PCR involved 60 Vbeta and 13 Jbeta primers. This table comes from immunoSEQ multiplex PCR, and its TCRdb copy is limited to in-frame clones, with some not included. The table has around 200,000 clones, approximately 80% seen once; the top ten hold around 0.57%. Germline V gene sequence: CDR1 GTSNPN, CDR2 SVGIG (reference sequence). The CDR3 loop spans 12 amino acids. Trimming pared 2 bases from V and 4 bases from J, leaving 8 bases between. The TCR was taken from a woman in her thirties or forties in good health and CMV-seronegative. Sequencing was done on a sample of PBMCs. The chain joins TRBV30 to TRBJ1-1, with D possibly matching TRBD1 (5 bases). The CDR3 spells CAWSWGSTEAFF. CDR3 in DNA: TGTGCCTGGAGTTGGGGCAGCACTGAAGCTTTCTTT.